The entry below describes one T cell receptor beta chain. The data originate from a study of blood T cell repertoires in COVID-19. Authors' processing steps: Amplification of reference gene primers provided the estimated nucleated cell counts. Only in-frame clones appear in the TCRdb table, and some are missing; sequencing was by immunoSEQ multiplex PCR. The DNA was the basis for D and trimming; V, J and clone size are from that table. Among some 170,000 clones listed, around 84% were seen once. In germline, CDR1 is LGHNA, CDR2 YNFKEQ. This CDR3 has 17 amino acids. V dropped 2 bases and J dropped 0; count of bases not matched to a gene: 5.

The source is an elderly woman with acute or convalescent COVID-19. The V gene is TRBV4-2, the J gene TRBJ1-5, with TRBD1 matching 9 bases. Sequenced material: peripheral blood. CDR3 DNA sequence: TGTGCCAGCAGCCAAACGGGACAGGGACCTAGCAATCAGCCCCAGCATTTT. This codes for CASSQTGQGPSNQPQHF.